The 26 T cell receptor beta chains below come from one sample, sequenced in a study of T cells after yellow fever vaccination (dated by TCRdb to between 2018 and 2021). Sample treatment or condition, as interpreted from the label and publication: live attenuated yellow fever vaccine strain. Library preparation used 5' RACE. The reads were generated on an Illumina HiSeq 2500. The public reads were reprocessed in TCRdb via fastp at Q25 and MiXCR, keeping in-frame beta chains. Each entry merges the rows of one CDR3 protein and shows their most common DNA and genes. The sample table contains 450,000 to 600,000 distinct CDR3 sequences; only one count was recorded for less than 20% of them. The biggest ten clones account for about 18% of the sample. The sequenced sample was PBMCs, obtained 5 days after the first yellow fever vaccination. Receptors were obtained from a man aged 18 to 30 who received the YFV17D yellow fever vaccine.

CDR3 sequence reads: CASSLGGQGGGYTF. Written as DNA, the CDR3 is TGTGCCAGCAGTTTAGGGGGACAGGGTGGCGGCTACACCTTC. V and J are TRBV12-3 or TRBV12-4 and TRBJ1-2, with 9 positions matching TRBD1. The CDR3 sequence is 14 residues long. The V gene end was trimmed by 1 base and the J gene end by 8 bases; junction bases not matched to a gene: 5.

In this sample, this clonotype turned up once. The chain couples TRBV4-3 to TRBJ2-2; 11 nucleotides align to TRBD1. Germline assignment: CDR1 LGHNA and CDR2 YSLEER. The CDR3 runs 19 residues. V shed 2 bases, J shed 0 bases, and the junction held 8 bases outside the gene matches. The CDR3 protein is CASSQPGQGELSNTGELFF. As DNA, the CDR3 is TGCGCCAGCAGCCAACCGGGACAGGGGGAATTGTCGAACACCGGGGAGCTGTTTTTT.

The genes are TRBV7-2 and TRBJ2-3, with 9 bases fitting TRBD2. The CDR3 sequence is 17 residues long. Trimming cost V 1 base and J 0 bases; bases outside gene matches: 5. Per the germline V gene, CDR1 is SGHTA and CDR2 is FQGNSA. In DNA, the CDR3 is TGTGCCAGCAGCTTAGTAGCGGGGGTCTCTAGCACAGATACGCAGTATTTT. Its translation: CASSLVAGVSSTDTQYF.

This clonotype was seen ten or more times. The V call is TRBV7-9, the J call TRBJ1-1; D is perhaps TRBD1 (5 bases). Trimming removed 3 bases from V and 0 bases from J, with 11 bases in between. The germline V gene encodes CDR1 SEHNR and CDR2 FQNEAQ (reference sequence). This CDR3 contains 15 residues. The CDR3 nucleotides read TGTGCCAGCAGCTTCGAGGGGTTCATGAACACTGAAGCTTTCTTT. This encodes CASSFEGFMNTEAFF.

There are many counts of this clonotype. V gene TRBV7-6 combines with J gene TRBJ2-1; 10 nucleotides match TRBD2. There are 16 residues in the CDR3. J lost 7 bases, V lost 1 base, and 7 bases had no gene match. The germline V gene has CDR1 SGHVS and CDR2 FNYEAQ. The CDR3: CASSLGASGGHNEQFF. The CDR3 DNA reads TGTGCCAGCAGCTTAGGGGCTAGCGGGGGCCATAATGAGCAGTTCTTC.

CDR3 sequence reads: CASSPPDWEVNEQFF. For the CDR3, the DNA is TGTGCCAGCAGCCCGCCGGACTGGGAAGTCAATGAGCAGTTCTTC. The V gene is TRBV7-2, the J gene TRBJ2-1; D perhaps matches TRBD2 (5 bases). Trimming shortened V by 5 bases and J by 6 bases, and 17 bases separated the two germline ends. CDR3 size: 15 residues. Germline assignment: CDR1 SGHTA and CDR2 FQGNSA.

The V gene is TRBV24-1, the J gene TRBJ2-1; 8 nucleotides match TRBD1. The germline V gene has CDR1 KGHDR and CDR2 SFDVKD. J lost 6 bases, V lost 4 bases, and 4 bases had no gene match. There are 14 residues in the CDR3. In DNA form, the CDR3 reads TGTGCCACCAGTGAGACAGGGGTGGGCAATGAGCAGTTCTTC. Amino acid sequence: CATSETGVGNEQFF.

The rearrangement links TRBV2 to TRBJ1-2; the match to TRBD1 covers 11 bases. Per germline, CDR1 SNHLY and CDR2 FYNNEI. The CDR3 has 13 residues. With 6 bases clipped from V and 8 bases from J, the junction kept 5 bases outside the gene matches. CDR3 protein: CASRGQGAVGYTF. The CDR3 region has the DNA TGTGCCAGCAGAGGACAGGGGGCTGTGGGCTACACCTTC.

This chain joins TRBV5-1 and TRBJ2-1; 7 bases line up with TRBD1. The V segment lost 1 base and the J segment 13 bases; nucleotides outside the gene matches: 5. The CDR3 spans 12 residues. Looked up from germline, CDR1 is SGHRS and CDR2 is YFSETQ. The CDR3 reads CASSLTGDRQFF. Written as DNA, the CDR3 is TGCGCCAGCAGCTTGACAGGGGACAGACAGTTCTTC.

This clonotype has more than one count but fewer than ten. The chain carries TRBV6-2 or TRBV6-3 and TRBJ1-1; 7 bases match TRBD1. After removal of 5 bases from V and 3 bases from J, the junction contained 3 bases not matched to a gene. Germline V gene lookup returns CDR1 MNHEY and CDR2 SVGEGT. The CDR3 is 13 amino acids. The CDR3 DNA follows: TGTGCCAGCAGTGACACAGGGGACACTGAAGCTTTCTTT. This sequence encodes CASSDTGDTEAFF.

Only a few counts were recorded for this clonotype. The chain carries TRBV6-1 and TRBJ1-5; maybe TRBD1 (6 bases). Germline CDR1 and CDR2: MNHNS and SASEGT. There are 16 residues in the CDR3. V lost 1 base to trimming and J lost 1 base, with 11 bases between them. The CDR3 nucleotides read TGTGCCAGCAGTGAAGTCCGGGGGCTGAGCAATCAGCCCCAGCATTTT. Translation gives CASSEVRGLSNQPQHF.

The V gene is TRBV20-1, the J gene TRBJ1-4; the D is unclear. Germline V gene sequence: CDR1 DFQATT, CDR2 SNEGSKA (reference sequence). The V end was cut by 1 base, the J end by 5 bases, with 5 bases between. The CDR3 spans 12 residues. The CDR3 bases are TGCAGTGCTAGAGTGAACAATGAAAAACTGTTTTTT. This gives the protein CSARVNNEKLFF.

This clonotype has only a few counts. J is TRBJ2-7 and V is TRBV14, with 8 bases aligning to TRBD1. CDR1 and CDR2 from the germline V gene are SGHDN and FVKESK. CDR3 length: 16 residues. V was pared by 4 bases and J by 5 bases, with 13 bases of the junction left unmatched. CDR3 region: CASSPRRGQLEDEQYF. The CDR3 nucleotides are TGTGCCAGCAGCCCGCGCAGGGGGCAGTTGGAGGACGAGCAGTACTTC.

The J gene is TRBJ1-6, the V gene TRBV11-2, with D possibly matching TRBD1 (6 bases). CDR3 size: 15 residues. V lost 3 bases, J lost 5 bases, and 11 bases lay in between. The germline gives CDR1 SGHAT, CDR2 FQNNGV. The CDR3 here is CASSFVGTNNSPLHF. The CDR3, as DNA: TGTGCCAGCAGCTTCGTCGGGACAAATAATTCACCCCTCCACTTT.

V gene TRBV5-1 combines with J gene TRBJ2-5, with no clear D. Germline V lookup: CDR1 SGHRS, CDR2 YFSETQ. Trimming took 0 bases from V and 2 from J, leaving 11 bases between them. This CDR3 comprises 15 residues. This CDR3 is CASSLGLQGQETQYF. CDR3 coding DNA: TGCGCCAGCAGCTTGGGTCTCCAAGGGCAAGAGACCCAGTACTTC.

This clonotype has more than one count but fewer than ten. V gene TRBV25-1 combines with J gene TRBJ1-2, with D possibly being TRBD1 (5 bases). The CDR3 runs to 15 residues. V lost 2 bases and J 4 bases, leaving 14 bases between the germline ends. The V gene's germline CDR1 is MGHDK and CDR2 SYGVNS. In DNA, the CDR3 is TGTGCCAGCAGTGAAAGGGCCGACAGCTTCTATGGCTACACCTTC. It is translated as CASSERADSFYGYTF.

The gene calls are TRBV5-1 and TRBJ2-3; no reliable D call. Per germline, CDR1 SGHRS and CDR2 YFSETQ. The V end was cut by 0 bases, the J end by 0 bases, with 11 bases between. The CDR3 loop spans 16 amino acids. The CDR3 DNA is TGCGCCAGCAGCTTGGGGTCAAGGGCTAGCACAGATACGCAGTATTTT. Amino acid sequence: CASSLGSRASTDTQYF.

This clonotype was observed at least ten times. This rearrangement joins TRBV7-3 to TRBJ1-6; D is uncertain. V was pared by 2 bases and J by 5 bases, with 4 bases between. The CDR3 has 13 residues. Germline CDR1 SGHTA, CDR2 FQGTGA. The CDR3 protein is CASSLGNNSPLHF. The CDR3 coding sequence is TGTGCCAGCAGCTTAGGGAATAATTCACCCCTCCACTTT.

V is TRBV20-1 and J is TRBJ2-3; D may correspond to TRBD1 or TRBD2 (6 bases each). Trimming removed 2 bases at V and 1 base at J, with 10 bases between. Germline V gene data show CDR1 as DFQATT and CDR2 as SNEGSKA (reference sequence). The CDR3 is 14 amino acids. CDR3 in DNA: TGCAGTGCTAGAAAGGGGGGCGGCACAGATACGCAGTATTTT. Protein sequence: CSARKGGGTDTQYF.

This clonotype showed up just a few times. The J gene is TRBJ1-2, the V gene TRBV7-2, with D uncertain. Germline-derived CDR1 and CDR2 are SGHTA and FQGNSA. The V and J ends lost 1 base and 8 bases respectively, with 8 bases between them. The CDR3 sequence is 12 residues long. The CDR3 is CASSLVGGGYTF. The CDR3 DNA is TGTGCCAGCAGCTTAGTTGGCGGGGGCTACACCTTC.

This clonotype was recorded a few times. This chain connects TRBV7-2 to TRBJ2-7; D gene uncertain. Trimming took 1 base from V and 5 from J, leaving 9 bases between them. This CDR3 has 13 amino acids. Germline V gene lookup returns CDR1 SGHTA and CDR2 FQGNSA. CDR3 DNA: TGTGCCAGCAGCTTAGAAAGATCGGACGAGCAGTACTTC. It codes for CASSLERSDEQYF.

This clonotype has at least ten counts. Here the CDR3 DNA reads TGTGCCAGCAGCTTGATACGGGGGGATGAGCAGTTCTTC. This translates into CASSLIRGDEQFF. The J gene is TRBJ2-1, the V gene TRBV5-6; 7 bases are shared with TRBD2. The CDR3 sequence is 13 residues long. Germline lookup yields CDR1 SGHDT and CDR2 YYEEEE. V was clipped by 1 base and J by 8 bases; unmatched bases: 3.

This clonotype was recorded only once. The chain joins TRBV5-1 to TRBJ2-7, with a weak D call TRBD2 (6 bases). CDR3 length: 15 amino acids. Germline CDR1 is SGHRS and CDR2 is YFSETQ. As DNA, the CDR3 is TGCGCCGGCAGCTTGGGGGTAGGAGGGGCTGGTGAGCAGTACGTC. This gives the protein CAGSLGVGGAGEQYV.

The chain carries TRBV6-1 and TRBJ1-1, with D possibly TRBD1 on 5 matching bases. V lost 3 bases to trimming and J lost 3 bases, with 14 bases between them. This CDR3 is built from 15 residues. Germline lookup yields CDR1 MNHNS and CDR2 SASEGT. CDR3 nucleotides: TGTGCCAGCAGTGACACGACCCGGGGGTACACTGAAGCTTTCTTT. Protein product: CASSDTTRGYTEAFF.

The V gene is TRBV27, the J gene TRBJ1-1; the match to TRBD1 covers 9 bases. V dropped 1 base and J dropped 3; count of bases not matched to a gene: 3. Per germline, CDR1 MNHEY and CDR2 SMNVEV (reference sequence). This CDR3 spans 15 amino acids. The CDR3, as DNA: TGTGCCAGCAGTTTATTGGGACAGGGCTACACTGAAGCTTTCTTT. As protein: CASSLLGQGYTEAFF.

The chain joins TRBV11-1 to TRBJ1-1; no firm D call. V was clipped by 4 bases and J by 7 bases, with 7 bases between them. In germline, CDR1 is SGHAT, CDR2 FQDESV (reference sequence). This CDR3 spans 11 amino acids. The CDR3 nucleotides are TGTGCCAGCAGCTGGGCGAGTGAAGCTTTCTTT. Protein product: CASSWASEAFF.